Here is one T cell receptor beta chain with its context. The record originates from a study of blood T cell repertoires in COVID-19. In the study overall: PBMCs, B-cell-depleted T cells, or T cells were the source of the cDNA or gDNA that made up the material.

Produced via immunoSEQ multiplex PCR; TCRdb's table is partial and in-frame only. Of hundreds of thousands of clones detected, about nine tenths appear once; the ten largest clones hold roughly a tenth. The germline V and J ends were trimmed by 5 bases and 5 bases, with 12 bases remaining between them. Germline-derived CDR1 and CDR2 are MNHEY and SMNVEV (reference sequence). CDR3 size: 14 residues. The V call is TRBV27, the J call TRBJ2-2; D gene unclear. Sequencing was done on a sample of PBMCs or T cells enriched from blood (not recorded which). The TCR sequence derives from a woman in her forties who had recovered from COVID-19. CDR3 loop: CASSGEVRTGELFF. The CDR3 DNA is TGTGCCAGCAGTGGAGAAGTAAGGACCGGGGAGCTGTTTTTT.